The clone carrying this T cell receptor beta chain was recorded a few times. The V and J ends lost 3 bases and 3 bases, in that order; junction bases with no gene match: 2. This CDR3 spans 14 amino acids. Looked up from germline, CDR1 is SEHNR and CDR2 is FQNEAQ (reference sequence). The entry originates in a study of blood T cell repertoires in COVID-19. About the study: Acute and convalescent COVID-19 specimens originated in the United States, Italy and Spain. T cells, B-cell-depleted T cells, or PBMCs supplied cDNA or gDNA.

In the authors' workflow: Cell counts per sample came from amplifying reference gene primers. The assay was immunoSEQ multiplex PCR, and TCRdb's table has in-frame clones only and misses some. V, J and clone size are taken as reported in that table, and D and trimming were inferred from the DNA itself. The sample contains approximately 480,000 clones, 89% of which appear only once. Sequenced input: peripheral blood. The chain is built from TRBV7-9 and TRBJ1-5; 7 nucleotides align to TRBD1. This TCR was recovered from a young man with COVID-19, enrolled during active disease. The CDR3 here is CASSLTGTNQPQHF. The CDR3 nucleotides read TGTGCCAGCAGCTTGACAGGGACCAATCAGCCCCAGCATTTT.